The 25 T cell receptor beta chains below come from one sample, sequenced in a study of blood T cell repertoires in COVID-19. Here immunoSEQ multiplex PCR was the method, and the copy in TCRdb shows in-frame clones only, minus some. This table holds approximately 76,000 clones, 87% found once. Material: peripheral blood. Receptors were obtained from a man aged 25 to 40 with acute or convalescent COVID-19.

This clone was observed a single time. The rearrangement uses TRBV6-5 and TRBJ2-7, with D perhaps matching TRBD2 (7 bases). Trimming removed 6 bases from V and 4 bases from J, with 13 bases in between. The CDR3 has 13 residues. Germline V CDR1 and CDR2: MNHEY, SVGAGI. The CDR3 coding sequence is TGTGCCAGCAGCGGGGGCGGGAGTTACGAGCAGTACTTC. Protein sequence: CASSGGGSYEQYF.

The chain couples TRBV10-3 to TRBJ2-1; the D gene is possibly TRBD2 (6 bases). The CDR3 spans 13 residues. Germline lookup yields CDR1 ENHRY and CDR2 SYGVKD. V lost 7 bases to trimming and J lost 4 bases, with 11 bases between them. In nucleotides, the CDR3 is TGTGCCATCAATTCGGGACTTTACAATGAGCAGTTCTTC. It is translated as CAINSGLYNEQFF.

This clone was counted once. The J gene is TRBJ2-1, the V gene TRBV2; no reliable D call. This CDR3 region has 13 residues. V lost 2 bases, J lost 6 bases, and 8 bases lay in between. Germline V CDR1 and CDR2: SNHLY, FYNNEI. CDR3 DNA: TGTGCCAGCAGTGAATCCAGGATCAATGAGCAGTTCTTC. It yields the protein CASSESRINEQFF.

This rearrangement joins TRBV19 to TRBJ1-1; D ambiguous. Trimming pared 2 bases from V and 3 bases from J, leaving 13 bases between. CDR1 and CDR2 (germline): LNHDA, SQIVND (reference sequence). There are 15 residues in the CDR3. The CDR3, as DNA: TGTGCCAGTAGTATACTCCCCCGCGGTTACACTGAAGCTTTCTTT. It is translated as CASSILPRGYTEAFF.

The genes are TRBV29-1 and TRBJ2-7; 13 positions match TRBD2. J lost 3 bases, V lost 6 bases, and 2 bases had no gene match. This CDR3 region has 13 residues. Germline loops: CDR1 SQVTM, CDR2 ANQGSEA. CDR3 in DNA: TGCAGCGTACGGACTAGCGGGAGCTACGAGCAGTACTTC. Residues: CSVRTSGSYEQYF.

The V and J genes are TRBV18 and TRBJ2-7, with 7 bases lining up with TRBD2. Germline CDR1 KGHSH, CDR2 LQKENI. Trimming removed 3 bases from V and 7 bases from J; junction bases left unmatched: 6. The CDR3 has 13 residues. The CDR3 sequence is CASSPRGEGEQYF. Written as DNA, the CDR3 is TGTGCCAGCTCACCGCGCGGGGAGGGGGAGCAGTACTTC.

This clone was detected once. The CDR3 here is CASSPGLTTTQYF. The CDR3 DNA sequence: TGTGCCAGTAGTCCGGGACTTACTACCACGCAGTATTTT. The gene calls are TRBV19 and TRBJ2-3; D may be TRBD2 (6 bases). Trimming pared 5 bases from V and 9 bases from J, leaving 15 bases between. The CDR3 length is 13 residues. Germline loops: CDR1 LNHDA, CDR2 SQIVND (reference sequence).

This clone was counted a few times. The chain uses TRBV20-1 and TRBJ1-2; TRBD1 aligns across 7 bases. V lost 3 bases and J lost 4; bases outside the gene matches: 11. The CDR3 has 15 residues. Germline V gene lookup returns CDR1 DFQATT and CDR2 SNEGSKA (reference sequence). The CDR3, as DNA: TGCAGTGCTAGTCTTGACAGGGAAAGGATCTATGGCTACACCTTC. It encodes CSASLDRERIYGYTF.

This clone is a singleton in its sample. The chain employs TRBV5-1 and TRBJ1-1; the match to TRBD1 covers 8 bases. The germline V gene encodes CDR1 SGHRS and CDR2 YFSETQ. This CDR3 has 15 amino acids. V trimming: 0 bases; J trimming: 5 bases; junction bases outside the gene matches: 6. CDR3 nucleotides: TGCGCCAGCAGCTTGGAGGGGACAGGTGGAACTGAAGCTTTCTTT. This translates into CASSLEGTGGTEAFF.

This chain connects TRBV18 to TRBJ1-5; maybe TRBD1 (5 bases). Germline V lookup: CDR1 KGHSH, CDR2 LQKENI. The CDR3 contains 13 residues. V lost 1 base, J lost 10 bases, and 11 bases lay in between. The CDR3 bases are TGTGCCAGCTCACCACAACAGGTTGAACCCCAGCATTTT. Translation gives CASSPQQVEPQHF.

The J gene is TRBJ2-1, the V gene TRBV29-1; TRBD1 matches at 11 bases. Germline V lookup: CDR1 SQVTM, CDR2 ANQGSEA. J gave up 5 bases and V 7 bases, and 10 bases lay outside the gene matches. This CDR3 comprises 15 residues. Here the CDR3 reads CSAPFRDRGNNEQFF. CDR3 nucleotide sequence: TGCAGCGCCCCCTTCCGGGACAGGGGGAACAATGAGCAGTTCTTC.

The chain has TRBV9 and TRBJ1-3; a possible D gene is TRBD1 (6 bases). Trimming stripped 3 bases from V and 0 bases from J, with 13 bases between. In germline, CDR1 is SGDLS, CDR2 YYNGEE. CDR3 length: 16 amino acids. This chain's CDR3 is CASSARLDSSGNTIYF. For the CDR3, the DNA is TGTGCCAGCAGCGCACGATTGGACAGCTCTGGAAACACCATATATTTT. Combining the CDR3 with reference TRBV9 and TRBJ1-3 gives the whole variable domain DSGVTQTPKHLITATGQRVTLRCSPRSGDLSVYWYQQSLDQGLQFLIQYYNGEERAKGNILERFSAQQFPDLHSELNLSSLELGDSALYFCASSARLDSSGNTIYFGEGSWLTVV.

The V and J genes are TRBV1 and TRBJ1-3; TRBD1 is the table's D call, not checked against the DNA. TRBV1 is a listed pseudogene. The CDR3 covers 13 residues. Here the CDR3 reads CTSSLWAKNTIYF. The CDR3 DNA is TGCACCAGCAGCCTATGGGCCAAAAACACCATATATTTT.

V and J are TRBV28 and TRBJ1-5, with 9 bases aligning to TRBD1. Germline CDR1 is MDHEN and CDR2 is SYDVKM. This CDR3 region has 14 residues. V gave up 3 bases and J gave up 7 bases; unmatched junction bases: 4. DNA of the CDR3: TGTGCCAGCAGTTTTGGGGACAGGGAACAGCCCCAGCATTTT. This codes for CASSFGDREQPQHF.

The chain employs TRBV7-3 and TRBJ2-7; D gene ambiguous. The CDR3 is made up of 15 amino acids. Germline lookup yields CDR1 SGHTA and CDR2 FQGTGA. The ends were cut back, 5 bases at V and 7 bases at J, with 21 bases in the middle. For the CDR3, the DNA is TGTGCCAGCAGCCTCACCAGGTCCCACCCACGGGAGCAGTACTTC. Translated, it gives CASSLTRSHPREQYF.

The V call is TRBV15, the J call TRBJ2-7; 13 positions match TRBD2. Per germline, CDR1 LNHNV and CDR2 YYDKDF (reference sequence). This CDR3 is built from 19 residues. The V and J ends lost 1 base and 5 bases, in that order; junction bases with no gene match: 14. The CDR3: CATSRVPGTSGNAFHEQYF. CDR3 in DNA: TGTGCCACCAGCAGAGTCCCCGGGACTAGCGGGAACGCCTTCCACGAGCAGTACTTC.

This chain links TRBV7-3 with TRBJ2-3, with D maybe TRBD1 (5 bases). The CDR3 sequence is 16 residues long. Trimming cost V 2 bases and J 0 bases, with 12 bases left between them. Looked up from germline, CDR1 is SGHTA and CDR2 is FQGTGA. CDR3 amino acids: CASSLFGAASTDTQYF. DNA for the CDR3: TGTGCCAGCAGCTTATTTGGGGCGGCTAGCACAGATACGCAGTATTTT.

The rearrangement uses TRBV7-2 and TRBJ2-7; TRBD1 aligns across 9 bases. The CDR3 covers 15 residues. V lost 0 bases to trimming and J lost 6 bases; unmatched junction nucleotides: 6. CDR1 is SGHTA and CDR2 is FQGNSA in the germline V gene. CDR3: CASSLAPGTGREQYF. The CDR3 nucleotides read TGTGCCAGCAGCTTAGCCCCCGGGACAGGGCGCGAGCAGTACTTC.

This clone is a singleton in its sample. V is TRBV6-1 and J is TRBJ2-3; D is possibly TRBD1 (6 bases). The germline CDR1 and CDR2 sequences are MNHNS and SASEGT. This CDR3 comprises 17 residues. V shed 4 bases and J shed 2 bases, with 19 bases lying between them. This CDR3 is CASSAKPTGTYTDTQYF. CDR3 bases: TGTGCCAGCAGTGCTAAACCGACAGGAACCTACACAGATACGCAGTATTTT.

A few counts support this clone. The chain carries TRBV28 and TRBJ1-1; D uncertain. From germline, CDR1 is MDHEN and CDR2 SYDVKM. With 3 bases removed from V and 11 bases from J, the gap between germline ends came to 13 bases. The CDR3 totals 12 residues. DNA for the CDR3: TGTGCCAGCAGTTTGGCGGGGTTTAGGGCTTTCTTT. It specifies CASSLAGFRAFF.

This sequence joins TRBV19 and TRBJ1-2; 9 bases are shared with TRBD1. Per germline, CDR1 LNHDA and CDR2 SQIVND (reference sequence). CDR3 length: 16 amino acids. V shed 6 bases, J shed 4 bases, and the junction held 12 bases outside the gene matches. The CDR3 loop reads CASSRTGTGSGYGYTF. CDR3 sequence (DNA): TGTGCCAGTAGCAGGACCGGGACAGGGTCGGGCTATGGCTACACCTTC.

This CDR3 reads CASIPTGGNIQYF. The CDR3, as DNA: TGTGCCAGCATCCCGACAGGGGGCAACATTCAGTACTTC. The V gene is TRBV2, the J gene TRBJ2-4, with 10 bases fitting TRBD1. The ends lost 7 bases at V and 7 bases at J; junction bases unmatched: 4. In germline, CDR1 is SNHLY, CDR2 FYNNEI. CDR3 length equals 13 residues.

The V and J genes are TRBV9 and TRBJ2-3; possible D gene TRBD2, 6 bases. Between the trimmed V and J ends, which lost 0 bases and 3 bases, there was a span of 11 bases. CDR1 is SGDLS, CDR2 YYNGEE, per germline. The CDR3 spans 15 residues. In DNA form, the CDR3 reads TGTGCCAGCAGCGTAGTAGGAAGCGGGACAGATACGCAGTATTTT. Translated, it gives CASSVVGSGTDTQYF. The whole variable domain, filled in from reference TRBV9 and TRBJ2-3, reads DSGVTQTPKHLITATGQRVTLRCSPRSGDLSVYWYQQSLDQGLQFLIQYYNGEERAKGNILERFSAQQFPDLHSELNLSSLELGDSALYFCASSVVGSGTDTQYFGPGTRLTVL.

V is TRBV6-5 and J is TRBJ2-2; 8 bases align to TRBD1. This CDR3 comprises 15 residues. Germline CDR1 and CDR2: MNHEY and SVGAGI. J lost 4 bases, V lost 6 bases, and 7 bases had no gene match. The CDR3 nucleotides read TGTGCCAGCAGGAGGGAACAGGGGGTCACCGGGGAGCTGTTTTTT. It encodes CASRREQGVTGELFF.

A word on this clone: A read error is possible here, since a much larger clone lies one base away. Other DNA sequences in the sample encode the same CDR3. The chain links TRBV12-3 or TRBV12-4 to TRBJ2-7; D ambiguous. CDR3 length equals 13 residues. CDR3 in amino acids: CASSLSPTYEQYF. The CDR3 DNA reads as TGTGCCAGCAGTCTAAGCCCAACGTACGAGCAATACTTC.